This entry features one T cell receptor (beta chain) sequence. Its specificity is not known. Newly diagnosed patients aged 18 to 65 had hyperthyroidism of under 2 months' duration. RNA transcripts yielded amplified TCR beta CDR3 regions. Initially, a first-round RT-PCR of the TCR CDR3 employed the HTBI primer set. TCRdb itself ran the multiplex PCR reads through MiXCR, one entry per CDR3 protein. The profile shows 150,000 or so distinct CDR3 sequences, roughly a fifth of them singletons. The CDR3 is 13 residues long. Deletions cut 9 bases from V and 0 bases from J, with 11 bases between. The V gene's germline CDR1 is MDHEN and CDR2 SYDVKM. This sample is part of a study of T cells in Graves' hyperthyroidism and ophthalmopathy. Study observations and caveats: Also found in blood were most expanded thyroid clonotypes above 0.001. Before onset, ophthalmopathy was predicted by the model a median 6.5 months earlier.

The TCR originated in a woman between 50 and 59 years old with Graves' hyperthyroidism that later progressed to Graves' ophthalmopathy. The sample taken for sequencing was blood. The chain is built from TRBV28 and TRBJ1-1; no clear D gene. This CDR3 reads CASCWGMNTEAFF. CDR3 nucleotide sequence: TGTGCCAGTTGTTGGGGAATGAACACTGAAGCTTTCTTT.